Below, 7 T cell receptor beta chains from the same sample are listed, as sequenced in a study of blood T cells in healthy people across ages. Primed by a sample-barcoded 5' primer and a J-beta primer mix, a second PCR proceeded for about 6 to 11 cycles. Via MiXCR, TCRdb re-called the 5' RACE reads, giving one row per CDR3 protein. This sample yields about 1.4 million distinct CDR3 sequences, of which approximately 59% are seen a single time; 6.5% to 8% belongs to the top ten. Material for sequencing was blood. These TCRs come from a man younger than 35 in good health.

The chain carries TRBV7-9 and TRBJ2-1; D is perhaps TRBD1 (6 bases). The germline V gene encodes CDR1 SEHNR and CDR2 FQNEAQ (reference sequence). CDR3 length: 17 residues. V lost 3 bases, J lost 8 bases, and 23 bases lay in between. The CDR3 reads CASSFMRGVQGVDEQFF. CDR3 in DNA: TGTGCCAGCAGCTTTATGAGGGGTGTACAGGGCGTGGATGAGCAGTTCTTC.

This clonotype occurred a few times. V usage is TRBV10-3 and J usage is TRBJ1-1; D ambiguous. Germline CDR1 ENHRY, CDR2 SYGVKD. V was cut by 8 bases and J by 7 bases, with 11 bases left in between. The CDR3 is made up of 11 amino acids. DNA of the CDR3: TGTGCCATCTTAGCGGGAGGTGAAGCTTTCTTT. Translating it yields CAILAGGEAFF.

This clonotype was found a few times. V gene TRBV4-1 combines with J gene TRBJ2-4; TRBD2 matches at 7 bases. V lost 0 bases and J lost 5; bases outside the gene matches: 7. Germline CDR1 MGHRA, CDR2 YSYEKL. The CDR3 spans 16 residues. This CDR3 reads CASSQDPPGGENIQYF. The CDR3 nucleotides are TGCGCCAGCAGCCAAGACCCCCCTGGGGGGGAAAACATTCAGTACTTC.

This chain links TRBV12-3 or TRBV12-4 with TRBJ2-5; 7 bases map to TRBD2. The CDR3 sequence is 15 residues long. J was trimmed by 2 bases and V by 4 bases; bases with no gene match: 7. The CDR3 is CASSYPGLPQETQYF. CDR3 nucleotide sequence: TGTGCCAGCAGTTATCCGGGACTACCTCAAGAGACCCAGTACTTC.

The CDR3 nucleotides are TGTGCCAGCAGGGCGGGGTTGTTTGACACTGAAGCTTTCTTT. Translating it yields CASRAGLFDTEAFF. This sequence joins TRBV2 and TRBJ1-1, with D uncertain. Deletions cut 6 bases from V and 3 bases from J, with 14 bases between. The CDR3 has 14 residues. Per the germline V gene, CDR1 is SNHLY and CDR2 is FYNNEI. Filled out from reference TRBV2 and TRBJ1-1, the complete variable domain reads EPEVTQTPSHQVTQMGQEVILRCVPISNHLYFYWYRQILGQKVEFLVSFYNNEISEKSEIFDDQFSVERPDGSNFTLKIRSTKLEDSAMYFCASRAGLFDTEAFFGQGTRLTVV.

The chain combines TRBV7-6 with TRBJ2-4; no definite D call. The J call may be in error: the DNA end matches TRBJ2-7 better. The CDR3 has 16 residues. CDR1 SGHVS and CDR2 FNYEAQ come from the germline V gene. The CDR3 here is CASSLANLGRPYEQYF. For the CDR3, the DNA is TGTGCCAGCAGCTTAGCGAACCTTGGACGTCCCTACGAGCAGTACTTC.

The chain employs TRBV15 and TRBJ2-7; no clear D. Trimming left V 4 bases short and J 4 bases short, with 14 bases between. The germline V gene encodes CDR1 LNHNV and CDR2 YYDKDF (reference sequence). The CDR3 runs to 14 residues. Here the CDR3 DNA reads TGTGCCACCAGCACCCTACTCCGGGTTTACGAGCAGTACTTC. Protein product: CATSTLLRVYEQYF.